This T cell receptor beta chain was recovered during a study of response to subunit inactivated influenza vaccine. Study-level findings and limits: The authors proposed limited new T cell recruitment per seasonal influenza vaccination.

There are 15 residues in the CDR3. With 1 base removed from V and 8 bases from J, the gap between germline ends came to 17 bases. The germline gives CDR1 SEHNR, CDR2 FQNEAQ (reference sequence). About this clonotype itself: Its antigen is still unknown.

From the RT-PCR reads, TCRdb called clonotypes with MiXCR, one entry per CDR3 protein. The sample shows hundreds of thousands of distinct CDR3 sequences, 14% of them seen only once. The material sequenced was PBMCs from blood, taken around 14 days before vaccination. The sequence came from a man over 45 who received an inactivated influenza vaccine. V is TRBV7-9 and J is TRBJ1-2; D not certain. In nucleotides, the CDR3 is TGTGCCAGCAGCTTAGGGGCGAGCTCAGGAGGAGGCTACACCTTC. Protein sequence: CASSLGASSGGGYTF. Supplemented by reference TRBV7-9 and TRBJ1-2, the full variable domain reads DTGVSQNPRHKITKRGQNVTFRCDPISEHNRLYWYRQTLGQGPEFLTYFQNEAQLEKSRLLSDRFSAERPKGSFSTLEIQRTEQGDSAMYLCASSLGASSGGGYTFGSGTRLTVV.